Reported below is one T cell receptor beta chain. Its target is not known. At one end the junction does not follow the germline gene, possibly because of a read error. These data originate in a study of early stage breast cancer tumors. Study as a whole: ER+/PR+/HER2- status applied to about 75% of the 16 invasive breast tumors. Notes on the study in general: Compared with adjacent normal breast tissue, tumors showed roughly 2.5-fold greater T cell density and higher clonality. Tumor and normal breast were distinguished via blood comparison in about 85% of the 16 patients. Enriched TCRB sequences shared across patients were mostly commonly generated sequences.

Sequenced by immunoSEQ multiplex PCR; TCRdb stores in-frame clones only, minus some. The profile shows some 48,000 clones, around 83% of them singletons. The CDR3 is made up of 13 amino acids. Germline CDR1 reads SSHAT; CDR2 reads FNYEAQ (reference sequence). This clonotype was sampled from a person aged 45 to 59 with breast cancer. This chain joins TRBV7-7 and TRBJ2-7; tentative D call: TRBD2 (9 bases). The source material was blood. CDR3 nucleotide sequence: TGTGCTAGCAGCTTAGCGGGGGACAGGACGCAGTACTTC. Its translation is CASSLAGDRTQYF.